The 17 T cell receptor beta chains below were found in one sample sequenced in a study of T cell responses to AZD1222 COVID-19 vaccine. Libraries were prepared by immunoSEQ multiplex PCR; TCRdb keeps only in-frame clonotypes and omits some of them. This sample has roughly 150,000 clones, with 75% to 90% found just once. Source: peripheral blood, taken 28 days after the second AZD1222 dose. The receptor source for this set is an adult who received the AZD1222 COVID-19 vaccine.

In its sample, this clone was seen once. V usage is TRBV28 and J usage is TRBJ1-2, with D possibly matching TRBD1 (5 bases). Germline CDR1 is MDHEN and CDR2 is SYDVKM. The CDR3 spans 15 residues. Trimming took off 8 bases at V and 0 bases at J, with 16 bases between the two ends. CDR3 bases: TGTGCCAGCGGGACTTCCGGGCCCCCTAACTATGGCTACACCTTC. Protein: CASGTSGPPNYGYTF.

The CDR3 is CSVNRATNTEAFF. CDR3 nucleotides: TGCAGCGTGAACCGAGCCACGAACACTGAAGCTTTCTTT. The J gene is TRBJ1-1, the V gene TRBV29-1, with D unresolved. The CDR3 sequence is 13 residues long. Trimming took off 6 bases at V and 1 base at J, with 12 bases between the two ends. The germline CDR1 and CDR2 sequences are SQVTM and ANQGSEA. The variable domain in full, completed from reference TRBV29-1 and TRBJ1-1, reads SAVISQKPSRDICQRGTSLTIQCQVDSQVTMMFWYRQQPGQSLTLIATANQGSEATYESGFVIDKFPISRPNLTFSTLTVSNMSPEDSSIYLCSVNRATNTEAFFGQGTRLTVV.

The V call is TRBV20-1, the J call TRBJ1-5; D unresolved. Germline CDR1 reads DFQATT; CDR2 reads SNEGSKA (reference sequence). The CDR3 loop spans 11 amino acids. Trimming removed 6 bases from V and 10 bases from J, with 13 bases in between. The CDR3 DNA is TGCAGTGCCTCACTAGGGCCCCCCCAGCATTTT. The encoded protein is CSASLGPPQHF.

CDR3 DNA sequence: TGTGCCAGCAGTTACTCGAGAATCGACTACACCTTC. Protein sequence: CASSYSRIDYTF. The chain links TRBV6-6 to TRBJ1-2, with D unresolved. V shed 0 bases and J shed 10 bases, with 9 bases lying between them. This CDR3 has 12 residues. Germline V gives CDR1 MNHNY, CDR2 SVGAGI (reference sequence).

In nucleotides, the CDR3 is TGTGCCAGCAGTTTAGAAACCCACGAGCAGTACTTC. It specifies CASSLETHEQYF. This rearrangement joins TRBV28 to TRBJ2-7; D is undetermined. The CDR3 runs to 12 residues. Trimming took 2 bases from V and 5 from J, leaving 7 bases between them. The germline CDR1 and CDR2 sequences are MDHEN and SYDVKM.

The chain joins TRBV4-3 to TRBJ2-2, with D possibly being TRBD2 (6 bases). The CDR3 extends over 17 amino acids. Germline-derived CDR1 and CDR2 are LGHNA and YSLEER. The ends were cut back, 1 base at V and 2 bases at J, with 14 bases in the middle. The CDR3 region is CASSQGSSGPNTGELFF. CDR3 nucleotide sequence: TGCGCCAGCAGCCAAGGATCCAGCGGGCCAAACACCGGGGAGCTGTTTTTT.

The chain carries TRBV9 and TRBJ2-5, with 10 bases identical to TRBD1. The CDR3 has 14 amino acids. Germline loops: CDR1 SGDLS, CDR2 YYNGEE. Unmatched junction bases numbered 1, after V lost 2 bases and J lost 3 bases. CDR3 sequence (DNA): TGTGCCAGCAGCGTGGGACAGGGGAAAGAGACCCAGTACTTC. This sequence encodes CASSVGQGKETQYF. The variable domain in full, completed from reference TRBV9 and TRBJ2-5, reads DSGVTQTPKHLITATGQRVTLRCSPRSGDLSVYWYQQSLDQGLQFLIQYYNGEERAKGNILERFSAQQFPDLHSELNLSSLELGDSALYFCASSVGQGKETQYFGPGTRLLVL.

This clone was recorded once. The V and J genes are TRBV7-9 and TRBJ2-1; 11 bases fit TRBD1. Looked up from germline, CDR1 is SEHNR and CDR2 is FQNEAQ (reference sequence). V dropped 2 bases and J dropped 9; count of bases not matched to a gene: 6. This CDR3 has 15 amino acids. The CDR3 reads CASSLRDRGNAEQFF. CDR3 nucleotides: TGTGCCAGCAGCTTAAGGGACAGGGGGAACGCTGAGCAGTTCTTC. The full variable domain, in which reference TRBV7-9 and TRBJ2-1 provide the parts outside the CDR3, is DTGVSQNPRHKITKRGQNVTFRCDPISEHNRLYWYRQTLGQGPEFLTYFQNEAQLEKSRLLSDRFSAERPKGSFSTLEIQRTEQGDSAMYLCASSLRDRGNAEQFFGPGTRLTVL.

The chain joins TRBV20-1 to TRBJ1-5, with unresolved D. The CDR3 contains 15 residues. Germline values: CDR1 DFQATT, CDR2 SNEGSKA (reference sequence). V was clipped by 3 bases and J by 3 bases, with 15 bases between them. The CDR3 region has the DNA TGCAGTGCTAGTTCCCAAGGCAGGACCAATCAGCCCCAGCATTTT. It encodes CSASSQGRTNQPQHF.

The CDR3 is CASSNRPGLAINNEQFF. The CDR3 DNA follows: TGTGCCAGCAGCAATAGACCGGGACTAGCGATTAACAATGAGCAGTTCTTC. The chain uses TRBV27 and TRBJ2-1; 10 nucleotides align to TRBD2. The trim removed 6 bases at V and 5 bases at J, leaving 13 bases unmatched. The length of the CDR3 is 17 residues. The V gene's germline CDR1 is MNHEY and CDR2 SMNVEV (reference sequence).

The DNA for the CDR3 is TGTGCCAGCAGCGTTACAGGGGCGGCGACTGAAGCTTTCTTT. Encoded protein: CASSVTGAATEAFF. The chain couples TRBV9 to TRBJ1-1; 7 bases align to TRBD1. The CDR3 loop spans 14 amino acids. Germline CDR1 and CDR2: SGDLS and YYNGEE. After removal of 2 bases from V and 5 bases from J, the junction contained 6 bases not matched to a gene.

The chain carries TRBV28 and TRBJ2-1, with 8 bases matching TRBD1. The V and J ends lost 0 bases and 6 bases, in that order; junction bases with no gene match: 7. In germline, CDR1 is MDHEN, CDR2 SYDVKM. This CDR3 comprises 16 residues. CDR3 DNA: TGTGCCAGCAGTTTATGGGGGCAGGGGGCGCGCAATGAGCAGTTCTTC. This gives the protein CASSLWGQGARNEQFF. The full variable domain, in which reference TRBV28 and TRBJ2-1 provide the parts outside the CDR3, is DVKVTQSSRYLVKRTGEKVFLECVQDMDHENMFWYRQDPGLGLRLIYFSYDVKMKEKGDIPEGYSVSREKKERFSLILESASTNQTSMYLCASSLWGQGARNEQFFGPGTRLTVL.

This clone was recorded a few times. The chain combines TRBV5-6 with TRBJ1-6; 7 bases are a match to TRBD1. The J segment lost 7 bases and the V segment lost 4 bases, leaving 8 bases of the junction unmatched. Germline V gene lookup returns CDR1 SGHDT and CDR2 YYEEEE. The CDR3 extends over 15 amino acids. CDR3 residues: CASSAQGWQNSPLHF. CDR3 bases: TGTGCCAGCAGCGCACAGGGGTGGCAAAATTCACCCCTCCACTTT.

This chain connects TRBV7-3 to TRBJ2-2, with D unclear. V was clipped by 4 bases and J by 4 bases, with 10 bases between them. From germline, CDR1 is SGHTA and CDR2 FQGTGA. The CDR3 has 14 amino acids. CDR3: CASSSSGVTGELFF. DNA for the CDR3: TGTGCCAGCAGCTCCTCCGGCGTCACCGGGGAGCTGTTTTTT.

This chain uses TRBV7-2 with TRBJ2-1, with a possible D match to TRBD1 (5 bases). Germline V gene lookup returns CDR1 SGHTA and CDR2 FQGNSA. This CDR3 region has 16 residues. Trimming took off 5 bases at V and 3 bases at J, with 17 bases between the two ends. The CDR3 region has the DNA TGTGCCAGCAGCACGAGACAGACCGTCAACTACAATGAGCAGTTCTTC. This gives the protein CASSTRQTVNYNEQFF.

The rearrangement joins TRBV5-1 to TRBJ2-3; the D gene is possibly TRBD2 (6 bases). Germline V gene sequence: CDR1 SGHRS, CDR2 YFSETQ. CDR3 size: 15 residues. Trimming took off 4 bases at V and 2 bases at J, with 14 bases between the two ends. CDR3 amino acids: CASSPVGEATDTQYF. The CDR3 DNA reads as TGCGCCAGCAGCCCCGTGGGGGAGGCCACAGATACGCAGTATTTT. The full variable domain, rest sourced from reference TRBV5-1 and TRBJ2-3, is KAGVTQTPRYLIKTRGQQVTLSCSPISGHRSVSWYQQTPGQGLQFLFEYFSETQRNKGNFPGRFSGRQFSNSRSEMNVSTLELGDSALYLCASSPVGEATDTQYFGPGTRLTVL.

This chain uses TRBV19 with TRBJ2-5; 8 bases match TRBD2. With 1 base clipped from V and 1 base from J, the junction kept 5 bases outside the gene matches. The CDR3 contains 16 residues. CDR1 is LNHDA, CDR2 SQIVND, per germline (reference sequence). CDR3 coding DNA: TGTGCCAGTAGTATAGGAAGCGGGAGCCGCCAAGAGACCCAGTACTTC. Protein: CASSIGSGSRQETQYF.